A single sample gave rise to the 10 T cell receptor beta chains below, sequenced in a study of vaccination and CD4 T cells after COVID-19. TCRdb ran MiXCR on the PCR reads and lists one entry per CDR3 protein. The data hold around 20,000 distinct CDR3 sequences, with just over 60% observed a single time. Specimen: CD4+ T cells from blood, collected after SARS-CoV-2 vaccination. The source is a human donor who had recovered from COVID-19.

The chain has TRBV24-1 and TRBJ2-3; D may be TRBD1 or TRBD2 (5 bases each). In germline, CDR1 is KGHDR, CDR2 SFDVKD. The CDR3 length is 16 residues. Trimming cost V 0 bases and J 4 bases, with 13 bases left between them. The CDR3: CATSDLGRAGADTQYF. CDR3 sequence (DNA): TGTGCCACCAGTGATTTGGGCAGGGCGGGCGCAGATACGCAGTATTTT.

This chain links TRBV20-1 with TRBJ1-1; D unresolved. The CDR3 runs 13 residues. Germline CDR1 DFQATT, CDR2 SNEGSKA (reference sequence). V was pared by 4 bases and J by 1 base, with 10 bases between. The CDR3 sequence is CSATFVRNTEAFF. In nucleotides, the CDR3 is TGCAGTGCTACCTTCGTCCGGAACACTGAAGCTTTCTTT.

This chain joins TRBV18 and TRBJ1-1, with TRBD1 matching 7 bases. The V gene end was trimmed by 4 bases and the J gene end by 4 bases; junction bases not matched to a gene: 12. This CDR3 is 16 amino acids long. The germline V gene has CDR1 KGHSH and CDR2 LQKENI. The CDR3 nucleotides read TGTGCCAGCTCACTCCGACAGGGCCCGGGTGGCACTGAAGCTTTCTTT. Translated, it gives CASSLRQGPGGTEAFF.

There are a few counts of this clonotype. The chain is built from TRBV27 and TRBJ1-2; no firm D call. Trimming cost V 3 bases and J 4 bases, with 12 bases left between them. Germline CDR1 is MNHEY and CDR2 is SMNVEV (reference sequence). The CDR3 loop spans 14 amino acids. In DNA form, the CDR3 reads TGTGCCAGCAGTTTTAATGAGGGAAGCTATGGCTACACCTTC. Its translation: CASSFNEGSYGYTF.

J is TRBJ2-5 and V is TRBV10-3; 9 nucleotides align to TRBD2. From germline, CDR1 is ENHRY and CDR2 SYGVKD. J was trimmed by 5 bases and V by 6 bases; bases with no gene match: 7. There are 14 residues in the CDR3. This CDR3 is CAIRDSGSAETQYF. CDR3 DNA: TGTGCCATCAGAGATAGCGGGAGTGCGGAGACCCAGTACTTC.

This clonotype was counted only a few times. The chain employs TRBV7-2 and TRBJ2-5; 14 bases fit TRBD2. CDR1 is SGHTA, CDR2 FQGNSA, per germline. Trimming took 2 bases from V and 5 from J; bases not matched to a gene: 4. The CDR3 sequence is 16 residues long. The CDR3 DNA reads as TGTGCCAGCAGCTTAAGGACTAGCGGGAGGAGGGAGACCCAGTACTTC. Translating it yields CASSLRTSGRRETQYF.

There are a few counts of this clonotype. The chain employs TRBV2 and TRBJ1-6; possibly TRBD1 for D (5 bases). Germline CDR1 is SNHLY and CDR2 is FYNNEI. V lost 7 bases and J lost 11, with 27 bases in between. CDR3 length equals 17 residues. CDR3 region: CASTPGGAAREGAPLHF. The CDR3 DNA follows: TGTGCCAGCACCCCGGGTGGGGCCGCCAGGGAAGGAGCACCCCTCCACTTT.

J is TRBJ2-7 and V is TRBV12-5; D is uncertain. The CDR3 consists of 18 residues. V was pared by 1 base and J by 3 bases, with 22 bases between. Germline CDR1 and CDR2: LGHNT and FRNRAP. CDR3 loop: CASGLGILGRPSFYEQYF. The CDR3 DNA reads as TGTGCTAGTGGTTTGGGGATCTTAGGAAGGCCGTCATTCTACGAGCAGTACTTC. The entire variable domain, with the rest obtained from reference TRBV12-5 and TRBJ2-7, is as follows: DARVTQTPRHKVTEMGQEVTMRCQPILGHNTVFWYRQTMMQGLELLAYFRNRAPLDDSGMPKDRFSAEMPDATLATLKIQPSEPRDSAVYFCASGLGILGRPSFYEQYFGPGTRLTVT.

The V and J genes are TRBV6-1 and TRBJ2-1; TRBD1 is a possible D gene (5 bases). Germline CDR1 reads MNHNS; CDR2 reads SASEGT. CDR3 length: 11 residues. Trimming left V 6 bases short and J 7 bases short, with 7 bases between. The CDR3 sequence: CASSQGNEQFF. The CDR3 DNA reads TGTGCCAGCAGCCAGGGAAATGAGCAGTTCTTC.

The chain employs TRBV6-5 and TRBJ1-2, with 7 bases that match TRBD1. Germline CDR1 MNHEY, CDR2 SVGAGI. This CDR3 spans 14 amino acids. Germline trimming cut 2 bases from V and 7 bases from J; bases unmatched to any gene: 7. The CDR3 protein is CASSYRTRGGGYTF. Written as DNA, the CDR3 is TGTGCCAGCAGTTACCGTACCAGGGGGGGTGGCTACACCTTC.